Detailed here is one T cell receptor (beta chain). This record belongs to a study of untreated major depressive disorder. CDR1 is MGHRA, CDR2 YSYEKL, per germline. Trimming removed 6 bases from V and 3 bases from J; junction bases left unmatched: 3. CDR3 size: 14 residues. Clones were read by immunoSEQ multiplex PCR, and TCRdb kept only the in-frame ones, dropping some. The data contain about 22,000 clones, nearly 90% of them singletons. All participants were of European descent. The sample taken for sequencing was CD4+ T cells from PBMCs. V and J are TRBV4-1 and TRBJ1-5, with 9 bases lining up with TRBD1. The receptor was isolated from a woman in her forties in good health. CDR3 DNA sequence: TGCGCCAGCAGTAGACAGGGGGTCAATCAGCCCCAGCATTTT. Its translation: CASSRQGVNQPQHF.